The subject of this entry is one TCR beta chain. The same CDR3 also results from other DNA sequences found in this sample. Recovered Cohort 3 donors showed two negative PCRs, clearance, or symptom resolution. The entry originates in a study of blood T cell repertoires in COVID-19. Study context: COVID-19 samples from acute and convalescent phases originated in the United States, Italy and Spain.

V was cut by 1 base and J by 4 bases, with 10 bases left in between. CDR1 and CDR2 from the germline V gene are SGHNT and YENEEA. The CDR3 totals 14 residues. Original data processing: By means of reference gene primer amplification, nucleated cell counts were estimated. Data came from immunoSEQ multiplex PCR; TCRdb stores just in-frame clones and leaves some out. V, J and clone size are taken as reported in that table, and D and trimming were inferred from the DNA itself. The sample consists of 350,000 to 450,000 clones, around 86% of them appearing once. Sequencing input: PBMCs or T cells enriched from blood (not recorded which). J is TRBJ1-1 and V is TRBV11-3, with a weak D call TRBD1 (5 bases). The clonotype comes from a woman in her forties or fifties who had recovered from COVID-19. In nucleotides, the CDR3 is TGTGCCAGCAGCTTAGGTACAGGCCCCACTGAAGCTTTCTTT. It encodes CASSLGTGPTEAFF. The variable domain in full, with the rest retrieved from reference TRBV11-3 and TRBJ1-1, is EAGVVQSPRYKIIEKKQPVAFWCNPISGHNTLYWYLQNLGQGPELLIRYENEEAVDDSQLPKDRFSAERLKGVDSTLKIQPAELGDSAVYLCASSLGTGPTEAFFGQGTRLTVV.